This record covers a single T cell receptor (beta chain). Its specific antigen is unknown. No base quality values were provided; no much bigger clone lies one nucleotide off. The source of the sample is a study of Ad26.COV2.S vaccination and SARS-CoV-2 variants (dated by TCRdb to the early 2020s). With respect to the entire study: Vaccine-arm donors came from COV1001, a multicentre, randomized, double-blind, placebo-controlled phase I-IIa trial of Ad26.COV2.S in healthy adults. Ad26.COV2.S was given intramuscularly at 5x10^10 or 1x10^11 viral particles, as a single shot or as two shots 56 days apart. TCRbeta repertoire sequencing served as the tool for gauging how specific and how broad the SARS-CoV-2-reactive T cell receptors were following Ad26.COV2.S vaccination. A total of approximately 32 samples were included in the TCR-sequenced set, comprising approximately 20 Ad26.COV2.S vaccine recipients, 5 placebo recipients and 8 SARS-CoV-2 convalescent individuals. Trial participants were randomized into five groups of five, in which low-dose or high-dose Ad26.COV2.S was given once or twice, or placebo was given on both occasions. Blinding of investigators to trial group allocation was maintained during experiments and outcome assessment. Overall study outcomes, separate from this receptor: Non-spike TCR breadth was comparable between vaccine and placebo recipients, consistent with the vaccine containing only spike. Spike-specific TCR breadth was higher in Ad26.COV2.S recipients than in placebo recipients (P = 0.0014). Substantial breadth of spike-specific CD8+ and CD4+ T cell responses was reported after vaccination. According to the authors, total T cell responses may have been underestimated by the TCR breadth and depth analyses. Comparing responses between vaccine doses or regimens was not something the study was powered to do.

CDR1 SGDLS and CDR2 YYNGEE were looked up in the germline V gene. CDR3 length: 15 amino acids, cysteine to phenylalanine. The DNA shown is the 45-base CDR3, in frame from base 1. V is pared back by 4 bases and J by 0 bases, with 13 bases lying between the germline termini. The treatment or condition label for this specimen denotes: roughly 20 received Ad26.COV2.S at low or high dose, single or two shots; 5 received placebo; per-sample allocation not given. For vaccine and placebo recipients, the sequenced repertoires came from samples collected on day 63 after the first injection. In Cohort 1b, more than 20 adults aged 18-55 years were enrolled at a single site in Boston, USA, between 29 July and 7 August 2020. Ad26.COV2.S consisted of a replication-incompetent adenovirus type 26 vector by which a prefusion-stabilized SARS-CoV-2 spike protein from the original Wuhan strain was expressed. TCRbeta CDR3 regions were sequenced with the immunoSEQ Assay. After extraction, genomic DNA underwent amplification by bias-controlled multiplex PCR, followed by high-throughput sequencing. The authors processed their data as follows. To quantify the absolute abundance of every unique TCRbeta CDR3 region, sequences were collapsed and filtered. T cell fraction was estimated by normalizing TCRbeta template counts to usable DNA, which was measured by amplifying reference genes present in all nucleated cells. Repertoire TCRs were annotated as SARS-CoV-2-specific when V gene, CDR3 amino acid sequence and J gene were exactly matched to a known reactive TCR set. The reference SARS-CoV-2 TCR set was derived from MIRA and filtered for enrichment in COVID-19-positive ImmuneCODE repertoires, a step that removed public or cross-reactive TCRs. Using the MIRA antigens, annotated TCRs were further analysed by specific ORF or by position within an ORF. Breadth was defined as annotated unique rearrangements over total unique productive rearrangements; depth was the summed frequency of those rearrangements. Two-sided Wilcoxon rank-sum tests were used to compare TCR breadth between groups. TCRdb provides this immuneACCESS table in a form limited to in-frame rearrangements. Some clones are lacking; in checked studies, under half of them reflect an unresolved V gene, and why the rest are absent is not known. V and J calls and clone size are as listed in that table; D and trimming were resolved from the DNA. For this sample there are around 450,000 clones; roughly 90% appear just once. The top ten clonotypes cover about 3.6% of the sample.

The chain employs TRBV9 and TRBJ1-2; confidence is insufficient to name the D gene. This TCR derives from a person between 18 and 59 years old who received the Ad26.COV2.S COVID-19 vaccine or a placebo. Material: peripheral blood, obtained in a trial of Ad26.COV2.S vaccine versus placebo. The bases read TGTGCCAGCAGCCCTCACAGAGCTGCTAACTATGGCTACACCTTC. Its translation is CASSPHRAANYGYTF.